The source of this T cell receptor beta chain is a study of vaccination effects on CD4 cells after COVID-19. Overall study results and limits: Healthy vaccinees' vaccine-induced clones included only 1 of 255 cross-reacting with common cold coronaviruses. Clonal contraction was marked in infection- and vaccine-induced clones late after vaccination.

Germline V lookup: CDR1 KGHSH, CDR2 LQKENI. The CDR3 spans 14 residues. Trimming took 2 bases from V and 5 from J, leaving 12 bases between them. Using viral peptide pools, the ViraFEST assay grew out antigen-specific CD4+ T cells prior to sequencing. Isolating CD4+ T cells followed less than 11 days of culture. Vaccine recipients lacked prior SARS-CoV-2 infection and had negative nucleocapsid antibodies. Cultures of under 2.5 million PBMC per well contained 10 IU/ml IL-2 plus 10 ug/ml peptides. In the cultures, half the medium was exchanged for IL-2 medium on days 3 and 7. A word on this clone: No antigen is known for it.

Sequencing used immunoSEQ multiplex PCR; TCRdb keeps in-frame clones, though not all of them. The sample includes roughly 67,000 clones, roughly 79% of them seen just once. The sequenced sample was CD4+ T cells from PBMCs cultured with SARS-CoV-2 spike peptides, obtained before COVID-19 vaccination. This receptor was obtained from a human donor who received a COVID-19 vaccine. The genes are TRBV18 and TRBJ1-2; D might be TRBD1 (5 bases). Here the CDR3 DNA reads TGTGCCAGCTCACCAATCAGGGATCCGTATGGCTACACCTTC. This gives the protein CASSPIRDPYGYTF. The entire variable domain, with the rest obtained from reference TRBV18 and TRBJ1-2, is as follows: NAGVMQNPRHLVRRRGQEARLRCSPMKGHSHVYWYRQLPEEGLKFMVYLQKENIIDESGMPKERFSAEFPKEGPSILRIQQVVRGDSAAYFCASSPIRDPYGYTFGSGTRLTVV.